This T cell receptor beta chain stems from a study of cytotoxic CD8 clonotypes in ibrutinib-treated CLL (dated by TCRdb to 2020 to 2022). Context from the whole study: The cohort had over ten relapsed/refractory and approximately 15 treatment-naive patients; about 17 were IGHV unmutated. Partial responses were observed in roughly 24 patients and complete responses in 2; after a median follow-up of around 64 months, remission was maintained in roughly 15 patients and progression was observed in approximately 12. Response samples were obtained after a median of around eleven months of treatment, with a range of roughly 6 to 36 months. Samples averaged roughly 260,000 productive templates and some 91,000 productive rearrangements. Longitudinal samples were available for about 30% of the 86 trial participants. Cryopreserved peripheral blood mononuclear cells were obtained prior to treatment, at the time of response, and at either disease progression or sustained remission. Patients were still on ibrutinib when every remission and progressive disease sample was collected.

The label giving this sample's time point can be read as: approximately 2 years on ibrutinib. For TCR beta library preparation, 1.5 to 2 micrograms of genomic DNA were extracted from the cryopreserved PBMCs. Longitudinal blood samples from CLL patients receiving ibrutinib monotherapy were subjected to high-throughput TCR beta sequencing. The patients were enrolled in a single-center, open-label phase 2 trial of ibrutinib monotherapy. V is trimmed back by 5 bases and J by 4 bases, and the junction contains 6 bases that no gene match accounts for. The CDR3 numbers 15 residues from cysteine through phenylalanine. Only the CDR3 DNA stays, 45 bases, in frame from base 1. The germline V gene sets CDR1 to SNHLY and CDR2 to FYNNEI. Remarks on this clone: Its antigen target is currently unknown. Base qualities are not recorded, but no much larger clone differs from it by a single base.

Each clonotype received, on average, about 10x coverage in deep resolution sequencing performed on a MiSeq, where the target depth lay between 1 in 1 million and 1 in 200,000 T cells. The immunoSEQ hsTCRB Kit was used to generate TCR beta libraries. The authors' pipeline ran thus. Data were analyzed with ImmunoSEQ Data Assistant and ImmunoSEQ Analyzer, with V, D and J genes assigned per IMGT definitions. Clonality, which ranges from 0 to 1, was calculated as one minus the normalized Shannon entropy of productive rearrangement frequencies. Only overrepresented clonotypes making up at least 0.05% of each patient's repertoire were included in the public clonotype analysis. Approximately 13 age-matched healthy donor repertoires from immuneACCESS served as clonality controls. Held by TCRdb, this immuneACCESS table contains in-frame sequences only and omits some clones. Under half of the omission traces to an unresolved V gene where checked; the cause of the rest is unknown. V and J calls and clone size are given by that table; D and trimming were obtained from the DNA. The sample table contains 140,000 to 150,000 clones; only one count was recorded for 70% to 80% of them. Together, the top ten hold about 4.7% of the sample.

What the work shows at the level of the full study, not this receptor alone: Sampling times were not matched between sustained-remission and progressing patients, and lymph node repertoires were not studied. Baseline clonality exceeded that of age-matched healthy donors and correlated strongly with circulating CD8+ T-cell counts. Public clonotypes were found to be uncommon and were observed to contract or remain stable during treatment; the increase in clonality was shown to reflect expansion of private clonotypes at ibrutinib response. Clonality increased at ibrutinib response, stayed stable in sustained remission, and fell back toward baseline at progression.

The chain uses TRBV2 and TRBJ2-1, and 9 junction bases match TRBD1. Here the sequenced sample was PBMCs, taken after 24 months of ibrutinib treatment. The TCR sequence derives from a human donor with chronic lymphocytic leukemia. The CDR3 protein is CASSPGTGTYNEQFF. The DNA is as follows: TGTGCCAGCAGTCCCGGGACAGGGACTTACAATGAGCAGTTCTTC.